Below are 28 T cell receptor beta chains sequenced from a single sample in a study of T cells in Graves' hyperthyroidism and ophthalmopathy. TCR beta CDR3 sequences were amplified from RNA transcripts. The HTBI set primed first-round TCR CDR3 RT-PCR. Each CDR3 protein gets one entry after TCRdb re-called the multiplex PCR reads with MiXCR. The sample has hundreds of thousands of distinct CDR3 sequences, under 25% seen once; the top ten hold around a third. The sample consisted of blood. Every receptor here comes from a man between 25 and 39 years old with Graves' ophthalmopathy.

The chain joins TRBV7-2 to TRBJ1-6; 7 positions agree with TRBD1. V lost 2 bases to trimming and J lost 7 bases; unmatched junction nucleotides: 5. Looked up from germline, CDR1 is SGHTA and CDR2 is FQGNSA. The length of the CDR3 is 15 residues. CDR3 sequence reads: CASSLQGQQNSPLHF. CDR3 DNA sequence: TGTGCCAGCAGCTTACAGGGACAGCAGAATTCACCCCTCCACTTT.

In this sample, this clonotype turned up a few times. The chain joins TRBV4-1 to TRBJ1-2; the match to TRBD1 covers 8 bases. Germline V gene lookup returns CDR1 MGHRA and CDR2 YSYEKL. The ends lost 1 base at V and 7 bases at J; junction bases unmatched: 5. This CDR3 has 14 residues. CDR3: CASSQVEGTGGYTF. The DNA of the CDR3 is TGCGCCAGCAGCCAAGTAGAGGGGACAGGTGGCTACACCTTC.

The chain is built from TRBV29-1 and TRBJ2-2, with D uncertain. The length of the CDR3 is 15 residues. V lost 5 bases and J 2 bases, leaving 15 bases between the germline ends. The germline V gene encodes CDR1 SQVTM and CDR2 ANQGSEA. The CDR3 bases are TGCAGCGTTCTCCTACTGGGAACAAACACCGGGGAGCTGTTTTTT. It codes for CSVLLLGTNTGELFF.

Comments on this clonotype: Since a much larger clone is just one base distant, this may be a read error. In DNA form, the CDR3 reads TGTGCCAGCAGCCAAGGATTGTTCGGGACTACGACAGGTACGCAGTATTTT. Encoded protein: CASSQGLFGTTTGTQYF. The chain employs TRBV3-1 and TRBJ2-3; possible D gene TRBD2, 7 bases. There are 17 residues in the CDR3. Germline assignment: CDR1 LGHDT and CDR2 YNNKEL (reference sequence).

This clonotype was counted between two and nine times. The chain combines TRBV7-3 with TRBJ2-2; 10 bases are a match to TRBD2. This CDR3 region has 21 residues. The J segment lost 1 base and the V segment lost 2 bases, leaving 16 bases of the junction unmatched. Germline CDR1 and CDR2: SGHTA and FQGTGA. The CDR3 region has the DNA TGTGCCAGCAGCTTATCCCGACAGAGGACTAGCGGCCGTTTGAACACCGGGGAGCTGTTTTTT. Translation gives CASSLSRQRTSGRLNTGELFF.

The CDR3 is CASSESPQSSYNEQFF. The CDR3 DNA follows: TGCGCCAGCAGTGAGTCGCCCCAGAGCTCCTACAATGAGCAGTTCTTC. The chain has TRBV10-2 and TRBJ2-1, with D uncertain. This CDR3 is built from 16 residues. Germline loops: CDR1 WSHSY, CDR2 SAAADI. Deletions cut 0 bases from V and 0 bases from J, with 9 bases between.

V is TRBV3-1 and J is TRBJ2-2; D is possibly TRBD1 (5 bases). The CDR3 consists of 16 residues. Trimming removed 4 bases from V and 7 bases from J, with 19 bases in between. CDR1 is LGHDT and CDR2 is YNNKEL in the germline V gene (reference sequence). CDR3 nucleotides: TGTGCCAGCAGCCTCCAGGGTGCTCTTGGTGTCGGGGAGCTGTTTTTT. It translates to CASSLQGALGVGELFF. Based on the CDR3 plus reference TRBV3-1 and TRBJ2-2, the full variable domain is DTAVSQTPKYLVTQMGNDKSIKCEQNLGHDTMYWYKQDSKKFLKIMFSYNNKELIINETVPNRFSPKSPDKAHLNLHINSLELGDSAVYFCASSLQGALGVGELFFGEGSRLTVL.

This clonotype has a handful of counts. The genes are TRBV11-2 and TRBJ2-7; D unclear. Germline CDR1 is SGHAT and CDR2 is FQNNGV. The CDR3 is 12 residues long. The V gene lost 5 bases and the J gene lost 7 bases, with 12 bases spanning the gap. CDR3 DNA: TGTGCCAGCAGCCCTCGTAGGTTAGAGCAGTACTTC. Protein: CASSPRRLEQYF. The full variable domain, rest sourced from reference TRBV11-2 and TRBJ2-7, is EAGVAQSPRYKIIEKRQSVAFWCNPISGHATLYWYQQILGQGPKLLIQFQNNGVVDDSQLPKDRFSAERLKGVDSTLKIQPAKLEDSAVYLCASSPRRLEQYFGPGTRLTVT.

In this sample, this clonotype turned up a few times. The genes are TRBV12-3 or TRBV12-4 and TRBJ2-2, with unresolved D. This CDR3 is built from 13 residues. V lost 0 bases to trimming and J lost 7 bases, with 6 bases between them. The CDR3 coding sequence is TGTGCCAGCAGTTTAGCCTCAGTCGGGGAGCTGTTTTTT. Its translation: CASSLASVGELFF.

This clonotype was recorded many times. The chain is built from TRBV12-3 or TRBV12-4 and TRBJ1-5; 9 positions match TRBD1. The CDR3 consists of 14 residues. V was pared by 5 bases and J by 7 bases, with 6 bases of the junction left unmatched. The DNA of the CDR3 is TGTGCCAGCAGTCCGACAGGGGGGAACCAGCCCCAGCATTTT. Its translation: CASSPTGGNQPQHF.

V is TRBV11-2 and J is TRBJ1-2; D is undetermined. The CDR3 runs 13 residues. Trimming removed 0 bases from V and 8 bases from J, with 10 bases in between. Germline CDR1 SGHAT, CDR2 FQNNGV. The CDR3 nucleotides are TGTGCCAGCAGCTTAGAACAACCTCGGGGCTACACCTTC. It encodes CASSLEQPRGYTF. Complete variable domain (other parts from reference TRBV11-2 and TRBJ1-2): EAGVAQSPRYKIIEKRQSVAFWCNPISGHATLYWYQQILGQGPKLLIQFQNNGVVDDSQLPKDRFSAERLKGVDSTLKIQPAKLEDSAVYLCASSLEQPRGYTFGSGTRLTVV.

This clonotype was detected ten times or more. The rearrangement links TRBV12-3 or TRBV12-4 to TRBJ2-7, with 8 bases identical to TRBD2. Trimming took 7 bases from V and 7 from J; bases not matched to a gene: 3. The CDR3 covers 11 residues. The CDR3 spells CASTSSGEQYF. The CDR3 DNA reads TGTGCCAGCACCTCTAGCGGGGAGCAGTACTTC.

This clonotype came up a few times. The J gene is TRBJ2-2, the V gene TRBV7-3; 7 nucleotides agree with TRBD1. The germline CDR1 and CDR2 sequences are SGHTA and FQGTGA. This CDR3 is 15 amino acids long. V gave up 2 bases and J gave up 4 bases; unmatched junction bases: 4. In DNA form, the CDR3 reads TGTGCCAGCAGCTTAGAGGGGGCGCCCACCGGGGAGCTGTTTTTT. It yields the protein CASSLEGAPTGELFF.

The chain links TRBV20-1 to TRBJ2-3; D possibly corresponds to TRBD2 (6 bases). From germline, CDR1 is DFQATT and CDR2 SNEGSKA (reference sequence). The CDR3 spans 14 residues. V lost 0 bases to trimming and J lost 6 bases, with 13 bases between them. This CDR3 is CSARDRRDPDTQYF. The CDR3, as DNA: TGCAGTGCTAGAGATCGGCGGGATCCGGATACGCAGTATTTT.

The V call is TRBV19, the J call TRBJ1-3; unclear D gene. V dropped 7 bases and J dropped 0 bases, with 13 bases sitting between them. The length of the CDR3 is 15 residues. In germline, CDR1 is LNHDA, CDR2 SQIVND (reference sequence). The CDR3 region has the DNA TGTGCCAGTACCCTCGGACGGAGCTCTGGAAACACCATATATTTT. This codes for CASTLGRSSGNTIYF.

In its sample, this clonotype was seen many times. This rearrangement joins TRBV20-1 to TRBJ1-2, with TRBD1 as a possible D gene (6 bases). The CDR3 is 15 amino acids. Germline lookup yields CDR1 DFQATT and CDR2 SNEGSKA (reference sequence). Trimming took 4 bases from V and 0 from J, leaving 15 bases between them. CDR3 DNA sequence: TGCAGTGCTAAATCCGGGACACCTTCTAACTATGGCTACACCTTC. It is translated as CSAKSGTPSNYGYTF.

This chain connects TRBV6-5 to TRBJ1-1; the D is unclear. Trimming took 2 bases from V and 5 from J, leaving 9 bases between them. Germline V gene sequence: CDR1 MNHEY, CDR2 SVGAGI. This CDR3 has 13 residues. CDR3 loop: CASSYRDGTEAFF. The CDR3 nucleotides read TGTGCCAGCAGTTACAGAGATGGGACTGAAGCTTTCTTT.

This clonotype has more than one count but fewer than ten. The chain couples TRBV4-2 to TRBJ1-1, with unresolved D. The CDR3 is 15 amino acids. Germline assignment: CDR1 LGHNA and CDR2 YNFKEQ. V lost 0 bases and J 3 bases, leaving 11 bases between the germline ends. The CDR3 spells CASSQDKGLDTEAFF. The CDR3 DNA reads as TGTGCCAGCAGCCAAGATAAGGGTTTGGACACTGAAGCTTTCTTT.

The gene calls are TRBV5-1 and TRBJ2-5, with D perhaps matching TRBD2 (7 bases). This CDR3 has 14 amino acids. V was trimmed by 4 bases and J by 4 bases, leaving 14 bases between them. Germline V gene data show CDR1 as SGHRS and CDR2 as YFSETQ. CDR3 DNA: TGCGCCAGCAGCGGGGGGGGCGGAGGAGAGACCCAGTACTTC. It codes for CASSGGGGGETQYF. The full variable domain, in which reference TRBV5-1 and TRBJ2-5 provide the parts outside the CDR3, is KAGVTQTPRYLIKTRGQQVTLSCSPISGHRSVSWYQQTPGQGLQFLFEYFSETQRNKGNFPGRFSGRQFSNSRSEMNVSTLELGDSALYLCASSGGGGGETQYFGPGTRLLVL.

This chain uses TRBV4-3 with TRBJ1-5; D remains ambiguous. Germline loops: CDR1 LGHNA, CDR2 YSLEER. V gave up 1 base and J gave up 0 bases, with 10 bases separating them. The CDR3 covers 16 residues. CDR3 bases: TGCGCCAGCAGCCAAGGCCTGGGTTATAGCAATCAGCCCCAGCATTTT. Translated, it gives CASSQGLGYSNQPQHF.

The gene calls are TRBV29-1 and TRBJ2-7; D might be TRBD2 (7 bases). V was trimmed by 6 bases and J by 6 bases, leaving 21 bases between them. There are 14 residues in the CDR3. Germline lookup yields CDR1 SQVTM and CDR2 ANQGSEA. The DNA of the CDR3 is TGCAGCGTCGCTACCGGGACGGCGGGGGCCGAGCAGTACTTC. This translates into CSVATGTAGAEQYF.

This clonotype was counted at least ten times. The rearrangement links TRBV6-2 or TRBV6-3 to TRBJ2-5; unclear D gene. The CDR3 runs 12 residues. Germline CDR1 reads MNHEY; CDR2 reads SVGEGT. V was pared by 2 bases and J by 3 bases, with 4 bases between. The DNA for the CDR3 is TGTGCCAGCAGTTACCCTAAAGAGACCCAGTACTTC. The encoded protein is CASSYPKETQYF.

DNA for the CDR3: TGTGCCAGCAGTTTAGACCTGATCCTAGCCAAAAACATTCAGTACTTC. The encoded protein is CASSLDLILAKNIQYF. This chain uses TRBV28 with TRBJ2-4; D is uncertain. V was cut by 2 bases and J by 0 bases, with 11 bases left in between. Per germline, CDR1 MDHEN and CDR2 SYDVKM. The CDR3 totals 16 residues.

The chain joins TRBV27 to TRBJ2-2; weak D call: TRBD1 (6 bases). The CDR3 consists of 13 residues. V lost 3 bases and J 8 bases, leaving 10 bases between the germline ends. The germline V gene encodes CDR1 MNHEY and CDR2 SMNVEV (reference sequence). DNA of the CDR3: TGTGCCAGCAGTTTCAGGGGCGCGGGGGAGCTGTTTTTT. This encodes CASSFRGAGELFF.

The chain uses TRBV10-1 and TRBJ2-1; 10 bases are a match to TRBD2. Germline V lookup: CDR1 WNHNN, CDR2 SYGVQD (reference sequence). This CDR3 comprises 16 residues. V was clipped by 0 bases and J by 8 bases; unmatched bases: 7. As DNA, the CDR3 is TGCGCCAGCAGTGAGTCAATTAGCGGGAGGATCTATGAGCAGTTCTTC. This translates into CASSESISGRIYEQFF.

This chain connects TRBV5-5 to TRBJ1-6; weak D call: TRBD1 (5 bases). The germline gives CDR1 SGHKS, CDR2 YYEKEE (reference sequence). The CDR3 contains 17 residues. V was clipped by 5 bases and J by 0 bases, with 15 bases between them. CDR3 sequence: CASSLDSFSSYNSPLHF. The CDR3 DNA reads as TGTGCCAGCAGTTTAGACAGTTTTAGCTCCTATAATTCACCCCTCCACTTT.

The chain has TRBV11-2 and TRBJ2-2, with D possibly being TRBD2 (5 bases). Germline-derived CDR1 and CDR2 are SGHAT and FQNNGV. Trimming removed 3 bases from V and 4 bases from J, with 15 bases in between. The CDR3 loop spans 16 amino acids. CDR3 sequence: CASSFLSSPSTGELFF. The DNA for the CDR3 is TGTGCCAGCAGCTTTCTTTCTAGCCCGAGCACCGGGGAGCTGTTTTTT.

The table lists this clonotype with a few counts. This chain connects TRBV6-6 to TRBJ1-3, with D unclear. The CDR3 is 16 amino acids. Germline CDR1 is MNHNY and CDR2 is SVGAGI (reference sequence). V dropped 0 bases and J dropped 0 bases, with 9 bases sitting between them. The CDR3 loop is CASSYSTESSGNTIYF. CDR3 DNA sequence: TGTGCCAGCAGTTACTCTACGGAGAGCTCTGGAAACACCATATATTTT.